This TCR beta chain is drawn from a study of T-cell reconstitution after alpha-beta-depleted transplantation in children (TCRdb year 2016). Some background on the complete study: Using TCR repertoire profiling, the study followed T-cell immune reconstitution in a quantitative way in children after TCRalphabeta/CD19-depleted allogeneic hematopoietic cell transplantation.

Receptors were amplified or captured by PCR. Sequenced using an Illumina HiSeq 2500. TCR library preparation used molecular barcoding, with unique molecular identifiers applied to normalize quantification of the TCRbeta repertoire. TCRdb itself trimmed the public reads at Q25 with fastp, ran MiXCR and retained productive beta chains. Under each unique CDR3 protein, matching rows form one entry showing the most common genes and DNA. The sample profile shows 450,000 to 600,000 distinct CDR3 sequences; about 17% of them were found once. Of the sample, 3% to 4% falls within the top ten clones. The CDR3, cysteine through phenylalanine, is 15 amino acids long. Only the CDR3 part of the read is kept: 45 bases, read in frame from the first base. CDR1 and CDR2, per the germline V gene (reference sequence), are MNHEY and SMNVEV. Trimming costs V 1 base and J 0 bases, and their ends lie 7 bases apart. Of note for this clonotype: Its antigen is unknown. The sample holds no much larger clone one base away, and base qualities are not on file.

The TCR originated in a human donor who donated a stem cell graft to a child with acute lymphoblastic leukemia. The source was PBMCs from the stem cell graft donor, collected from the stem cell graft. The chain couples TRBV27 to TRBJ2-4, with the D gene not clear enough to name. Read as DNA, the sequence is TGTGCCAGCAGTTTATACCCCCTAGCCAAAAACATTCAGTACTTC. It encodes CASSLYPLAKNIQYF.